This T cell receptor (beta chain) appears in the sequencing data of a study of blood T cell repertoires in COVID-19. About the study: The United States, Italy and Spain were the sources of the acute and convalescent COVID-19 samples. PBMCs, B-cell-depleted T cells, or T cells provided the cDNA or gDNA that made up the material.

Generated by immunoSEQ multiplex PCR, the TCRdb table keeps only in-frame clones and is missing some. The data show 70,000 to 85,000 clones, more than 70% seen once. Trimming shortened V by 4 bases and J by 8 bases, and 17 bases separated the two germline ends. Germline CDR1 and CDR2: LGHDT and YNNKEL (reference sequence). The CDR3 spans 14 residues. This clonotype originated in a man older than 75 with active or convalescent COVID-19. The chain employs TRBV3-1 (or the pseudogene TRBV3-2) and TRBJ1-2, with D maybe TRBD1 (6 bases). Sequencing used peripheral blood. For the CDR3, the DNA is TGTGCCAGCAGCCCGGACAGCGTAAACAGGGGCTACACCTTC. Its protein product is CASSPDSVNRGYTF.